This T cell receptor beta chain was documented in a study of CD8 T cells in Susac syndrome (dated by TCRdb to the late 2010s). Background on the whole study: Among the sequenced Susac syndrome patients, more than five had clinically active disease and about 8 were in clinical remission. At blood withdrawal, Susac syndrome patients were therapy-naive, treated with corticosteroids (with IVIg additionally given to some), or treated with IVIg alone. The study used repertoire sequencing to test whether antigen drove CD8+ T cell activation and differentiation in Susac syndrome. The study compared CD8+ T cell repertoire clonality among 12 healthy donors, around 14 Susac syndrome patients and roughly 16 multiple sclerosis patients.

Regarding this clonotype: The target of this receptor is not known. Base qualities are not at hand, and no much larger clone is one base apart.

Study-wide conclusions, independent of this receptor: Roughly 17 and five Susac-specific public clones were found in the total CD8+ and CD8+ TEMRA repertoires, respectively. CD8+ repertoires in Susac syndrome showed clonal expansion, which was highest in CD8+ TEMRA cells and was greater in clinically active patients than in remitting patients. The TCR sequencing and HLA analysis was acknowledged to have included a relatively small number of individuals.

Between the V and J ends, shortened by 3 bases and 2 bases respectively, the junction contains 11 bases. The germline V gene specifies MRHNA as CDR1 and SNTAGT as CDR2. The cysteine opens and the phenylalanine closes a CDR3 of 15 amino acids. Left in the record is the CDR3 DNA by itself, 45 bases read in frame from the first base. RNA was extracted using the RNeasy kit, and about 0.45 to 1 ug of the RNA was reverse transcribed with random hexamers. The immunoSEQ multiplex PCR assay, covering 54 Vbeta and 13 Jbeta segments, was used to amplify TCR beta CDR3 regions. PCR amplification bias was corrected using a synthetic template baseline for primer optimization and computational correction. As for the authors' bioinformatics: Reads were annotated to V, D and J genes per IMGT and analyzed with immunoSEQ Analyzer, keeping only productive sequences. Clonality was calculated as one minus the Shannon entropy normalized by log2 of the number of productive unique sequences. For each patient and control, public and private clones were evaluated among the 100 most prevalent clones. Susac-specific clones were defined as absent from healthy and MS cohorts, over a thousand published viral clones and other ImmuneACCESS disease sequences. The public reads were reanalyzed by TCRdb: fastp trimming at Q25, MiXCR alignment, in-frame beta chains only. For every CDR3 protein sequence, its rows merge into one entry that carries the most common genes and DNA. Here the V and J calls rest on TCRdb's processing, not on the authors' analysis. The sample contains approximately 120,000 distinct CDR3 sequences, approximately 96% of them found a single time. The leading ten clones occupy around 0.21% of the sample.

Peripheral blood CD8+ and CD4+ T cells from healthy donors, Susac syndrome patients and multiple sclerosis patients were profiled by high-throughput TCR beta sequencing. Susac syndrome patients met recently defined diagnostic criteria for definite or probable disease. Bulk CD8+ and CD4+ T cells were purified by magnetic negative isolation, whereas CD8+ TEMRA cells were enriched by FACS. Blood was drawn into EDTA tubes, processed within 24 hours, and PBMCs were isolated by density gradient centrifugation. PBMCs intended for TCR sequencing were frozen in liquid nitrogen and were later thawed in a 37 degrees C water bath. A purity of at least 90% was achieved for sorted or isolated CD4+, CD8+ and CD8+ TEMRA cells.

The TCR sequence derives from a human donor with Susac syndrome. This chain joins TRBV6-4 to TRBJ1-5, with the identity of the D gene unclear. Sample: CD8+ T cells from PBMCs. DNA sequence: TGTGCCAGCAGTGAATCGGATAGTGGCAATCAGCCCCAGCATTTT. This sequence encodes CASSESDSGNQPQHF.